The next 2 T cell receptor beta chains were all read from a single sample in a study of blood T cell repertoires in COVID-19. Method: immunoSEQ multiplex PCR; TCRdb's copy keeps in-frame clones and lacks some. The sample lists hundreds of thousands of clones, about 87% occurring once. Input material: peripheral blood. These receptors were obtained from a woman in her 70s with COVID-19, enrolled during active disease.

V and J are TRBV24-1 and TRBJ1-3, with a tentative D call TRBD1 (5 bases). Germline loops: CDR1 KGHDR, CDR2 SFDVKD. CDR3 length equals 13 residues. The V end lost 9 bases, the J end lost 0 bases, and 8 bases lay between the germline ends. The CDR3 DNA sequence: TGTGCCACCCAGGGCTCCTCTGGAAACACCATATATTTT. It specifies CATQGSSGNTIYF.

This sequence joins TRBV9 and TRBJ1-2; the D gene is possibly TRBD1 (6 bases). The CDR3 sequence is 13 residues long. V lost 0 bases and J 4 bases, leaving 7 bases between the germline ends. Germline V gene sequence: CDR1 SGDLS, CDR2 YYNGEE. The CDR3 reads CASSVEDSYGYTF. The DNA for the CDR3 is TGTGCCAGCAGCGTAGAGGACAGCTATGGCTACACCTTC.